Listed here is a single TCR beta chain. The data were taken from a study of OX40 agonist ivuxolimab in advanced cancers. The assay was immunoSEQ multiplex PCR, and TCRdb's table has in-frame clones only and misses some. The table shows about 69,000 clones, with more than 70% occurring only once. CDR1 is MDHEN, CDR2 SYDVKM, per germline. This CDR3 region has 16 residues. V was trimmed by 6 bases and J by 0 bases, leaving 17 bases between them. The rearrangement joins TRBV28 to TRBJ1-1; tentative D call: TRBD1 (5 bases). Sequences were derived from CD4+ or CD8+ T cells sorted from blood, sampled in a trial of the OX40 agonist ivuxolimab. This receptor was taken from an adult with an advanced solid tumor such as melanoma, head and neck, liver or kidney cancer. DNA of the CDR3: TGTGCCAGCAGCAGTATTATGGGACGGCTGAACACTGAAGCTTTCTTT. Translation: CASSSIMGRLNTEAFF. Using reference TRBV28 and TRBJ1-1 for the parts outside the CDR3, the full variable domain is DVKVTQSSRYLVKRTGEKVFLECVQDMDHENMFWYRQDPGLGLRLIYFSYDVKMKEKGDIPEGYSVSREKKERFSLILESASTNQTSMYLCASSSIMGRLNTEAFFGQGTRLTVV.